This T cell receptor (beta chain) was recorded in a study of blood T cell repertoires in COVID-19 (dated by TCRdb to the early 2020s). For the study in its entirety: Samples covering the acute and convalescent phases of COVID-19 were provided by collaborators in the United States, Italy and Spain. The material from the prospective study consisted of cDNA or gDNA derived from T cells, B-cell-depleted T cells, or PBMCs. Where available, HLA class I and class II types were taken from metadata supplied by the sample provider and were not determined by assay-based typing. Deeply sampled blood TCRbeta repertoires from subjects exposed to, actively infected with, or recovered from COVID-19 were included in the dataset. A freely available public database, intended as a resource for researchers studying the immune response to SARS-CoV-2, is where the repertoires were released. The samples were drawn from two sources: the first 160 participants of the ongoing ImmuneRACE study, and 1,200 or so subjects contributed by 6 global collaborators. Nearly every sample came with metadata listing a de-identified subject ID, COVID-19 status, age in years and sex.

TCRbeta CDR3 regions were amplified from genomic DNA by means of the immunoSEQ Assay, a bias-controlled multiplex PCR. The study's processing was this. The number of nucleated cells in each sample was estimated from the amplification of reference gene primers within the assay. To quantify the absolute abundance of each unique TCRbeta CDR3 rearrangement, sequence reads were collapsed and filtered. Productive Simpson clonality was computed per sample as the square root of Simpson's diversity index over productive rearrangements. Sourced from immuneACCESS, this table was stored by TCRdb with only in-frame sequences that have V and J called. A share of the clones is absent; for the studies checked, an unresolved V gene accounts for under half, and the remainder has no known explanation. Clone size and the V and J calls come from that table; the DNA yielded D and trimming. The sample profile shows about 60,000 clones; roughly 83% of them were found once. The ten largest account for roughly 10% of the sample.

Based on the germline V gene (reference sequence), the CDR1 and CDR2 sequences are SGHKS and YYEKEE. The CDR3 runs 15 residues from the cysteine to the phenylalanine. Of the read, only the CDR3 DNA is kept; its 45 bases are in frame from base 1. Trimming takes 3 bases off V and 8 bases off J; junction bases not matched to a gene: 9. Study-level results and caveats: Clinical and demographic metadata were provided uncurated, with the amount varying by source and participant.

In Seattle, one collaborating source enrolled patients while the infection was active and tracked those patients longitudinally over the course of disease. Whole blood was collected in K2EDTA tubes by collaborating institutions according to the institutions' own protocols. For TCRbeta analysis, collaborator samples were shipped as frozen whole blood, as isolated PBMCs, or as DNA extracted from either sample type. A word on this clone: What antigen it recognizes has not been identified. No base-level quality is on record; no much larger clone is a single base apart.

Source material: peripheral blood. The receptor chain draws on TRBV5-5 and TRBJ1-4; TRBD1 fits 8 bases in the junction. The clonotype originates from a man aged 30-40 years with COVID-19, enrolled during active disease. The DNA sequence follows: TGTGCCAGCAGCTGGCAGGGGGCATCGGGGGAAAAACTGTTTTTT. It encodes CASSWQGASGEKLFF.